The 30 T cell receptor beta chains below all came from one sample that was sequenced in a study of CD8 T cells in Susac syndrome. After extraction with the RNeasy kit, roughly 0.5 to 1 ug of the RNA was reverse transcribed using random hexamers. Via MiXCR, TCRdb re-called the immunoSEQ multiplex PCR reads, giving one row per CDR3 protein. The sample contains about 290,000 distinct CDR3 sequences, 89% of which appear only once. What was sequenced was CD8+ T cells from PBMCs. The receptors were sampled from a human donor with multiple sclerosis.

The gene calls are TRBV28 and TRBJ2-2; 10 bases align to TRBD1. This CDR3 has 17 residues. The ends lost 0 bases at V and 4 bases at J; junction bases unmatched: 5. Germline V gene lookup returns CDR1 MDHEN and CDR2 SYDVKM. The CDR3 DNA reads TGTGCCAGCAGTTTATGGGGACAGGGGAGGCTCACCGGGGAGCTGTTTTTT. Translated: CASSLWGQGRLTGELFF.

The chain joins TRBV5-1 to TRBJ2-1; D possibly corresponds to TRBD2 (6 bases). The CDR3 sequence is 17 residues long. Germline values: CDR1 SGHRS, CDR2 YFSETQ. V shed 4 bases and J shed 4 bases, with 21 bases lying between them. The CDR3 reads CASSISSGPAGYNEQFF. The CDR3 DNA sequence: TGCGCCAGCAGCATCTCAAGCGGGCCGGCGGGATACAATGAGCAGTTCTTC.

The chain joins TRBV28 to TRBJ2-4; D gene ambiguous. Germline CDR1 reads MDHEN; CDR2 reads SYDVKM. The germline V and J ends were trimmed by 3 bases and 0 bases, with 6 bases remaining between them. This CDR3 is 14 amino acids long. CDR3 protein: CASSFKVAKNIQYF. CDR3 bases: TGTGCCAGCAGTTTCAAAGTAGCCAAAAACATTCAGTACTTC.

The rearrangement joins TRBV19 to TRBJ1-2; D perhaps matches TRBD1 (6 bases). The germline V and J ends were trimmed by 10 bases and 1 base, with 16 bases remaining between them. This CDR3 contains 14 residues. In germline, CDR1 is LNHDA, CDR2 SQIVND (reference sequence). The CDR3 reads CATTGTKNNYGYTF. The CDR3 DNA follows: TGTGCCACCACCGGGACAAAGAATAACTATGGCTACACCTTC.

The chain links TRBV15 to TRBJ2-4; D is perhaps TRBD2 (5 bases). Germline V gene sequence: CDR1 LNHNV, CDR2 YYDKDF (reference sequence). The CDR3 runs to 16 residues. The V end lost 2 bases, the J end lost 0 bases, and 11 bases lay between the germline ends. The CDR3 sequence is CATSRPLGEAKNIQYF. Written as DNA, the CDR3 is TGTGCCACCAGCAGACCCCTGGGAGAAGCCAAAAACATTCAGTACTTC.

The gene calls are TRBV2 and TRBJ1-1; possibly TRBD1 for D (6 bases). The V and J ends lost 7 bases and 0 bases respectively, with 9 bases between them. The CDR3 is 13 amino acids. Germline V gene data show CDR1 as SNHLY and CDR2 as FYNNEI. DNA for the CDR3: TGTGCCAGCATGGACAGCCTGAACACTGAAGCTTTCTTT. Amino acids: CASMDSLNTEAFF. Filled out from reference TRBV2 and TRBJ1-1, the complete variable domain reads EPEVTQTPSHQVTQMGQEVILRCVPISNHLYFYWYRQILGQKVEFLVSFYNNEISEKSEIFDDQFSVERPDGSNFTLKIRSTKLEDSAMYFCASMDSLNTEAFFGQGTRLTVV.

The chain is built from TRBV20-1 and TRBJ1-2; TRBD1 matches at 8 bases. The length of the CDR3 is 14 residues. V shed 0 bases, J shed 8 bases, and the junction held 8 bases outside the gene matches. The germline CDR1 and CDR2 sequences are DFQATT and SNEGSKA (reference sequence). The CDR3 is CSARETSGGEGYTF. The CDR3 DNA reads as TGCAGTGCTAGAGAAACGTCAGGGGGCGAAGGCTACACCTTC.

The chain links TRBV11-2 to TRBJ2-5; 7 nucleotides match TRBD1. J gave up 5 bases and V 1 base, and 10 bases lay outside the gene matches. There are 16 residues in the CDR3. Germline-derived CDR1 and CDR2 are SGHAT and FQNNGV. CDR3 DNA: TGTGCCAGCAGCTTAGGAGACAGGGTGTATTTGGAGACCCAGTACTTC. Its protein product is CASSLGDRVYLETQYF.

The CDR3 DNA follows: TGCAGCGGTTTATCCTCAAGGGACTACGAGCAGTACTTC. Its translation is CSGLSSRDYEQYF. The V call is TRBV29-1, the J call TRBJ2-7, with no clear D. Germline lookup yields CDR1 SQVTM and CDR2 ANQGSEA. Trimming cost V 7 bases and J 3 bases, with 16 bases left between them. The CDR3 runs 13 residues.

V usage is TRBV30 and J usage is TRBJ1-1, with D unresolved. In germline, CDR1 is GTSNPN, CDR2 SVGIG (reference sequence). This CDR3 spans 13 amino acids. V lost 3 bases and J 4 bases, leaving 12 bases between the germline ends. The CDR3 spells CAWRGRGFTEAFF. DNA for the CDR3: TGTGCCTGGAGGGGCCGGGGATTCACTGAAGCTTTCTTT.

V gene TRBV3-1 combines with J gene TRBJ2-3; 11 positions match TRBD2. With V trimmed by 1 base and J by 0 bases, 3 bases remained unmatched. The germline V gene encodes CDR1 LGHDT and CDR2 YNNKEL (reference sequence). The CDR3 covers 17 residues. The CDR3, as DNA: TGTGCCAGCAGCCAAGCCCGGACTAGCGGGAGCACAGATACGCAGTATTTT. Amino acid sequence: CASSQARTSGSTDTQYF.

This rearrangement joins TRBV29-1 to TRBJ1-1; D is unresolved. The CDR3 spans 12 residues. The germline V and J ends were trimmed by 3 bases and 1 base, with 6 bases remaining between them. The germline V gene has CDR1 SQVTM and CDR2 ANQGSEA. The CDR3 region is CSVEYGNTEAFF. The CDR3 DNA follows: TGCAGCGTTGAGTATGGGAACACTGAAGCTTTCTTT. Full variable domain (remainder filled in from reference TRBV29-1 and TRBJ1-1): SAVISQKPSRDICQRGTSLTIQCQVDSQVTMMFWYRQQPGQSLTLIATANQGSEATYESGFVIDKFPISRPNLTFSTLTVSNMSPEDSSIYLCSVEYGNTEAFFGQGTRLTVV.

The chain links TRBV7-6 to TRBJ2-1; 10 bases line up with TRBD2. The CDR3 is made up of 16 amino acids. With V trimmed by 3 bases and J by 8 bases, 10 bases remained unmatched. Germline-derived CDR1 and CDR2 are SGHVS and FNYEAQ. CDR3 in DNA: TGTGCCAGCAGCTTTACTAGCGGGATTTTCGGTGATGAGCAGTTCTTC. As protein: CASSFTSGIFGDEQFF.

This chain connects TRBV29-1 to TRBJ1-1; D may be TRBD1 (6 bases). The CDR3 is 15 residues long. V shed 2 bases and J shed 4 bases, with 17 bases lying between them. Germline V gene sequence: CDR1 SQVTM, CDR2 ANQGSEA. CDR3 sequence (DNA): TGCAGCGTTGAATGGGCAGGGGATTTGAGCACTGAAGCTTTCTTT. Encoded protein: CSVEWAGDLSTEAFF.

This chain uses TRBV30 with TRBJ1-1; 10 positions match TRBD1. This CDR3 is 14 amino acids long. Per the germline V gene, CDR1 is GTSNPN and CDR2 is SVGIG (reference sequence). V shed 3 bases and J 6 bases; nucleotides not matched to a gene: 7. CDR3 region: CAWRTGQGLPEAFF. In DNA form, the CDR3 reads TGTGCCTGGAGGACGGGACAGGGGCTCCCTGAAGCTTTCTTT.

V and J are TRBV4-3 and TRBJ2-7; 8 positions agree with TRBD1. Germline trimming cut 0 bases from V and 1 base from J; bases unmatched to any gene: 5. Germline CDR1 LGHNA, CDR2 YSLEER. The CDR3 is 16 residues long. The CDR3 DNA is TGCGCCAGCAGCCAAGACGCAGGGGGCGCTTCCTACGAGCAGTACTTC. It encodes CASSQDAGGASYEQYF.

The chain combines TRBV2 with TRBJ1-2; D is ambiguous. This CDR3 comprises 14 residues. CDR1 is SNHLY, CDR2 FYNNEI, per germline. With 11 bases removed from V and 1 base from J, the gap between germline ends came to 17 bases. CDR3 in amino acids: CAHPWEEGNYGYTF. The CDR3 DNA reads as TGTGCCCACCCTTGGGAGGAGGGTAACTATGGCTACACCTTC.

This chain connects TRBV12-3 or TRBV12-4 to TRBJ2-3, with D tentatively TRBD1 (6 bases). The CDR3 totals 13 residues. Trimming took 6 bases from V and 6 from J, leaving 13 bases between them. CDR3 sequence (DNA): TGTGCCAGCAGCACAGGGAGTGGGGATACGCAGTATTTT. Residues: CASSTGSGDTQYF.

The genes are TRBV28 and TRBJ2-5; D gene uncertain. The CDR3 is 12 residues long. The germline V gene has CDR1 MDHEN and CDR2 SYDVKM. Trimming stripped 5 bases from V and 10 bases from J, with 14 bases between. The CDR3 region is CASSPVGANQYF. The CDR3 nucleotides read TGTGCCAGCAGTCCGGTAGGCGCGAACCAGTACTTC.

The chain is built from TRBV11-2 and TRBJ2-7, with TRBD2 matching over 14 bases. The V segment lost 0 bases and the J segment 3 bases; nucleotides outside the gene matches: 7. The germline V gene has CDR1 SGHAT and CDR2 FQNNGV. The CDR3 spans 18 residues. CDR3 coding DNA: TGTGCCAGCAGCTTAGAGCCGGGACTAGCGGGAGTGTTCTACGAGCAGTACTTC. Its protein product is CASSLEPGLAGVFYEQYF.

V is TRBV6-6 and J is TRBJ1-2, with D possibly being TRBD1 (6 bases). V gave up 2 bases and J gave up 0 bases, with 10 bases separating them. The germline CDR1 and CDR2 sequences are MNHNY and SVGAGI (reference sequence). The CDR3 contains 15 residues. CDR3 protein: CASSYNRVSNYGYTF. CDR3 coding DNA: TGTGCCAGCAGTTACAACAGGGTATCTAACTATGGCTACACCTTC.

The CDR3 is CASSSQGDDEQYF. The CDR3 DNA sequence: TGTGCCAGCAGTTCACAGGGAGACGACGAGCAGTACTTC. This chain links TRBV7-8 with TRBJ2-7; possibly TRBD1 for D (6 bases). V shed 6 bases and J shed 5 bases, with 14 bases lying between them. This CDR3 contains 13 residues. Germline V gene sequence: CDR1 SGHVS, CDR2 FQNEAQ. The full variable domain, with the rest looked up from reference TRBV7-8 and TRBJ2-7, is GAGVSQSPRYKVAKRGQDVALRCDPISGHVSLFWYQQALGQGPEFLTYFQNEAQLDKSGLPSDRFFAERPEGSVSTLKIQRTQQEDSAVYLCASSSQGDDEQYFGPGTRLTVT.

CDR3 bases: TGTGCCAGTAGTATTGAGGTGACGGACACTGAAGCTTTCTTT. Translation gives CASSIEVTDTEAFF. This chain uses TRBV19 with TRBJ1-1; no reliable D call. Germline V gene sequence: CDR1 LNHDA, CDR2 SQIVND (reference sequence). V lost 3 bases and J lost 3, with 11 bases in between. The CDR3 has 14 amino acids.

The rearrangement uses TRBV29-1 and TRBJ2-1; a weak D match, TRBD1 (6 bases). The CDR3 contains 12 residues. Germline loops: CDR1 SQVTM, CDR2 ANQGSEA. V lost 3 bases, J lost 7 bases, and 10 bases lay in between. CDR3 in amino acids: CSVDRGSNEQFF. CDR3 bases: TGCAGCGTTGACAGGGGTAGTAATGAGCAGTTCTTC.

The gene calls are TRBV27 and TRBJ2-5; D not certain. The CDR3 contains 11 residues. The V end was cut by 8 bases, the J end by 5 bases, with 9 bases between. Germline lookup yields CDR1 MNHEY and CDR2 SMNVEV (reference sequence). CDR3 coding DNA: TGTGCCAGCGGGTTTGGGGAGACCCAGTACTTC. Translating it yields CASGFGETQYF.

The chain links TRBV19 to TRBJ2-5, with TRBD1 matching over 8 bases. The germline V gene has CDR1 LNHDA and CDR2 SQIVND (reference sequence). V lost 3 bases and J lost 5; bases outside the gene matches: 8. This CDR3 is 15 amino acids long. The DNA for the CDR3 is TGTGCCAGTAGTATTCAGGGGGCTCTCGCGGAGACCCAGTACTTC. Protein: CASSIQGALAETQYF.

The V call is TRBV7-9, the J call TRBJ1-6, with 9 nucleotides matching TRBD1. The CDR3 is 14 amino acids. Per the germline V gene, CDR1 is SEHNR and CDR2 is FQNEAQ (reference sequence). J was trimmed by 9 bases and V by 3 bases; bases with no gene match: 3. In DNA form, the CDR3 reads TGTGCCAGCAGCTTTGGGACAGGGTTTTCACCCCTCCACTTT. Its protein product is CASSFGTGFSPLHF.

The chain is built from TRBV15 and TRBJ2-5; TRBD1 aligns across 9 bases. The CDR3 spans 14 residues. CDR1 and CDR2 from the germline V gene are LNHNV and YYDKDF (reference sequence). Trimming removed 5 bases from V and 5 bases from J; junction bases left unmatched: 6. The CDR3 sequence is CATSGTGGGETQYF. The DNA of the CDR3 is TGTGCCACCAGCGGAACAGGGGGCGGGGAGACCCAGTACTTC.

J is TRBJ2-5 and V is TRBV19; D is undetermined. The V end lost 6 bases, the J end lost 4 bases, and 12 bases lay between the germline ends. The CDR3 loop spans 13 amino acids. Germline V gene lookup returns CDR1 LNHDA and CDR2 SQIVND (reference sequence). The CDR3: CASSLRAGETQYF. The CDR3 nucleotides are TGTGCCAGTAGCCTCCGGGCTGGAGAGACCCAGTACTTC.

The rearrangement uses TRBV7-6 and TRBJ2-3; D unclear. Trimming removed 2 bases at V and 2 bases at J, with 8 bases between. Germline CDR1 SGHVS, CDR2 FNYEAQ. The CDR3 consists of 14 residues. The CDR3 loop is CASSLSTLTDTQYF. Written as DNA, the CDR3 is TGTGCCAGCAGCTTAAGTACTCTCACAGATACGCAGTATTTT.